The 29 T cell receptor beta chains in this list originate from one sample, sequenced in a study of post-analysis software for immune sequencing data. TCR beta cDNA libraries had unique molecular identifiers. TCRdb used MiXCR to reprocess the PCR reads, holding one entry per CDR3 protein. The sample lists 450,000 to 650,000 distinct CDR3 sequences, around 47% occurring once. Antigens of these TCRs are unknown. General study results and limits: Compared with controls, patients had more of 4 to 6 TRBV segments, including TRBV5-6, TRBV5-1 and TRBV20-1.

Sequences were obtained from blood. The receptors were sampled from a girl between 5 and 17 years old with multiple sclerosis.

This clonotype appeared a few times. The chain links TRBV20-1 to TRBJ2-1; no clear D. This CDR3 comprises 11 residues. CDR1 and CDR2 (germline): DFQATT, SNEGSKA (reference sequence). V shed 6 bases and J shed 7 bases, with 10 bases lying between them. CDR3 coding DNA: TGCAGTGCCCTAGAGCCGAATGAGCAGTTCTTC. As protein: CSALEPNEQFF.

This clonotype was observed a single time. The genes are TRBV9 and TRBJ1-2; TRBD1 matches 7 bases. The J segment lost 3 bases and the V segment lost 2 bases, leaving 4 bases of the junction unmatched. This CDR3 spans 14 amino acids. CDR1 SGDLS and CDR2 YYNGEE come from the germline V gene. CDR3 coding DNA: TGTGCCAGCAGCGTCGGGACAGTTTACTATGGCTACACCTTC. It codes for CASSVGTVYYGYTF. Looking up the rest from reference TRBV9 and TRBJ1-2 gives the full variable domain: DSGVTQTPKHLITATGQRVTLRCSPRSGDLSVYWYQQSLDQGLQFLIQYYNGEERAKGNILERFSAQQFPDLHSELNLSSLELGDSALYFCASSVGTVYYGYTFGSGTRLTVV.

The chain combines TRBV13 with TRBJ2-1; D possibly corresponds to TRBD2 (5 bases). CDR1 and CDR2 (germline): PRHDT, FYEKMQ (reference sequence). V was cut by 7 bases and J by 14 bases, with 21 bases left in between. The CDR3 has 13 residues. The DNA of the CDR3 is TGTGCCAGCACTCTGGAAGAGGGTTCAGGAAAGTTCTTC. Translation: CASTLEEGSGKFF.

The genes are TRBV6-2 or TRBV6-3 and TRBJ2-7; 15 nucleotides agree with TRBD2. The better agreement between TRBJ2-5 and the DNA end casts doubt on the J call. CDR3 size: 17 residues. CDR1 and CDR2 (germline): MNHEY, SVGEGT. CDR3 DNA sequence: TGTGCCAGCAGCGACGGGACTAGCGGGGGGCGAAGGGAGACCCAGTACTTC. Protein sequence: CASSDGTSGGRRETQYF.

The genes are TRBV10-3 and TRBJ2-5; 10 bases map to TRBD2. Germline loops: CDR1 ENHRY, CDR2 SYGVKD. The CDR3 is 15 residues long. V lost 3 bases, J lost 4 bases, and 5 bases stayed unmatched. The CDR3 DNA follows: TGTGCCATCAGTGATAGGCTAGCGGGAGCAGAGACCCAGTACTTC. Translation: CAISDRLAGAETQYF.

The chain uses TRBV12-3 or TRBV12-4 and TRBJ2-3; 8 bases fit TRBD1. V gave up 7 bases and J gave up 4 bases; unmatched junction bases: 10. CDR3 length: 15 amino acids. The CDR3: CASNHQGAGADTQYF. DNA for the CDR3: TGTGCCAGCAACCATCAGGGGGCGGGCGCAGATACGCAGTATTTT.

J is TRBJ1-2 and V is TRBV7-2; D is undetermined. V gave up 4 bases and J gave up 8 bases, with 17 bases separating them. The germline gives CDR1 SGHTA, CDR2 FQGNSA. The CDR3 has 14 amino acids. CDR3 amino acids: CASSSPTLGMGYTF. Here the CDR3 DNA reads TGTGCCAGCAGCTCGCCGACCTTGGGGATGGGCTACACCTTC.

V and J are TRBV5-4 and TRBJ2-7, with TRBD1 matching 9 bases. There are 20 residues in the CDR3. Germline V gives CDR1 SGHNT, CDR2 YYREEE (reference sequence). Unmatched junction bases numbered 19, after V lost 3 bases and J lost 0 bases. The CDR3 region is CASSSIGTGIRGSSSYEQYF. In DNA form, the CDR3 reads TGTGCCAGCAGCTCAATCGGGACAGGGATTCGCGGGAGTAGCTCCTACGAGCAGTACTTC. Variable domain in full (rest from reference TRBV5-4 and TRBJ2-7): ETGVTQSPTHLIKTRGQQVTLRCSSQSGHNTVSWYQQALGQGPQFIFQYYREEENGRGNFPPRFSGLQFPNYSSELNVNALELDDSALYLCASSSIGTGIRGSSSYEQYFGPGTRLTVT.

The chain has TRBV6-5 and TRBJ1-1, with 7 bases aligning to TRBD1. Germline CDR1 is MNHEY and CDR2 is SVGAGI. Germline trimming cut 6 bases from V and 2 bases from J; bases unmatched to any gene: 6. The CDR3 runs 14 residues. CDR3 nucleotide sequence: TGTGCCAGCAGAATACGACAGGGAAACACTGAAGCTTTCTTT. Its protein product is CASRIRQGNTEAFF.

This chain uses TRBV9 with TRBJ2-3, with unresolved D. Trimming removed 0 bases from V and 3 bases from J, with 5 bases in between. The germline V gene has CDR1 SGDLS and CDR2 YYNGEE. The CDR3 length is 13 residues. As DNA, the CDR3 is TGTGCCAGCAGCGTAGTCCCTACAGATACGCAGTATTTT. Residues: CASSVVPTDTQYF.

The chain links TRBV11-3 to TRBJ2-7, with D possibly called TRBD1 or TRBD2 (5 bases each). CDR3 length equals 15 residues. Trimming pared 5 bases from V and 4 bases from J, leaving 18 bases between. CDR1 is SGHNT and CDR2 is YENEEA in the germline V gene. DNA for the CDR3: TGTGCCAGCAGCCCCAGAAGGGGACCTAGGTACGAGCAGTACTTC. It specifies CASSPRRGPRYEQYF.

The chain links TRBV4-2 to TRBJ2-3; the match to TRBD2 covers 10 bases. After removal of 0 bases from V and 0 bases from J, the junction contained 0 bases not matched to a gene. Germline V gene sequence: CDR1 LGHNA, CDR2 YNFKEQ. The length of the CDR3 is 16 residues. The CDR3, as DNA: TGTGCCAGCAGCCAAGAGACTAGCGGGAGCACAGATACGCAGTATTTT. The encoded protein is CASSQETSGSTDTQYF.

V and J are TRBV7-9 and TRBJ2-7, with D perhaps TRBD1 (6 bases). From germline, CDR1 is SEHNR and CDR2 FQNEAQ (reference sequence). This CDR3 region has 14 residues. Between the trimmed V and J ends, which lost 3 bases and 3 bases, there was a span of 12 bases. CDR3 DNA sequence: TGTGCCAGCAGCTTCGGGACATCGGACTACGAGCAGTACTTC. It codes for CASSFGTSDYEQYF.

Here the CDR3 DNA reads TGCAGCGTAGAGGGACTAGCGGGAGAAGGCGTCGAGCAGTACTTC. The encoded protein is CSVEGLAGEGVEQYF. The rearrangement links TRBV29-1 to TRBJ2-7, with 14 positions matching TRBD2. Germline loops: CDR1 SQVTM, CDR2 ANQGSEA. This CDR3 is built from 15 residues. The trim removed 6 bases at V and 6 bases at J, leaving 10 bases unmatched.

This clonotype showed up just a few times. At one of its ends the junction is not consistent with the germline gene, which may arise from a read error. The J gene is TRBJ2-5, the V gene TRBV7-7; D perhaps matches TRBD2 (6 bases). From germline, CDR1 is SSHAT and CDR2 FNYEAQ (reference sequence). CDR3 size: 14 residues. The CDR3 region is CASSLDGGVETQYF. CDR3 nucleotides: TGTGCTAGCAGCTTAGACGGAGGGGTGGAGACCCAGTACTTC.

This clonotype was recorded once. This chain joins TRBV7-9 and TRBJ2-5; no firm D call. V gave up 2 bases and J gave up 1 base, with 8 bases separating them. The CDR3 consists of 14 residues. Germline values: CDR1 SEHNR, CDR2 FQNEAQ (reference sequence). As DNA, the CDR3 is TGTGCCAGCAGCTTACGGCAGACCCAAGAGACCCAGTACTTC. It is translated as CASSLRQTQETQYF.

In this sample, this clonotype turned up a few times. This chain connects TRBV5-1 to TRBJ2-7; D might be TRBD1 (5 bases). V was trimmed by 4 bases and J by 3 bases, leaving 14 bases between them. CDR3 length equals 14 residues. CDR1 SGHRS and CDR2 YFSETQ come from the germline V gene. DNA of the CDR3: TGCGCCAGCAGCCCCGGAATCGACAGCTACGAGCAGTACTTC. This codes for CASSPGIDSYEQYF. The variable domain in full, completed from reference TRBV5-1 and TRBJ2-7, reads KAGVTQTPRYLIKTRGQQVTLSCSPISGHRSVSWYQQTPGQGLQFLFEYFSETQRNKGNFPGRFSGRQFSNSRSEMNVSTLELGDSALYLCASSPGIDSYEQYFGPGTRLTVT.

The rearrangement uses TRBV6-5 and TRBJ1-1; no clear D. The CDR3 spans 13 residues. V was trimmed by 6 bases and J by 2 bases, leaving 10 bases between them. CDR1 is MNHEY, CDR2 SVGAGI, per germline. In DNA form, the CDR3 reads TGTGCCAGCAGGCCCACGAGCAACACTGAAGCTTTCTTT. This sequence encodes CASRPTSNTEAFF.

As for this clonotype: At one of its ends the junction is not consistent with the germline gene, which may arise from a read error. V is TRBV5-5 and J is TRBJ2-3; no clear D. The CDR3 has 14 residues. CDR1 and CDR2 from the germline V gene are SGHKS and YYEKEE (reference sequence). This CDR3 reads CAGSPGFGTDTQYF. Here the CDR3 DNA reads TGTGCCGGCAGCCCCGGCTTCGGCACAGATACGCAGTATTTT. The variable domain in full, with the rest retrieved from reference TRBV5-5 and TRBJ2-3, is DAGVTQSPTHLIKTRGQQVTLRCSPISGHKSVSWYQQVLGQGPQFIFQYYEKEERGRGNFPDRFSARQFPNYSSELNVNALLLGDSALYLCAGSPGFGTDTQYFGPGTRLTVL.

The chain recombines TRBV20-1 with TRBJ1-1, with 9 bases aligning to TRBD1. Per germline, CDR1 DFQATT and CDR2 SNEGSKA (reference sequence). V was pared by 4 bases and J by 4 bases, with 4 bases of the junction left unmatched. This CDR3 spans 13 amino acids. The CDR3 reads CSAKQGAGTEAFF. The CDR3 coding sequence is TGCAGTGCTAAACAGGGGGCGGGCACTGAAGCTTTCTTT.

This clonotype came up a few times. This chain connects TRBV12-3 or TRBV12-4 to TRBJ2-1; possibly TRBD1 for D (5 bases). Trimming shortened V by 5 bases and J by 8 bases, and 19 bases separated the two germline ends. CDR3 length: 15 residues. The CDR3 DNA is TGTGCCAGCAGTCCCCCGCAGGGTCGGACGGATGAGCAGTTCTTC. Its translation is CASSPPQGRTDEQFF.

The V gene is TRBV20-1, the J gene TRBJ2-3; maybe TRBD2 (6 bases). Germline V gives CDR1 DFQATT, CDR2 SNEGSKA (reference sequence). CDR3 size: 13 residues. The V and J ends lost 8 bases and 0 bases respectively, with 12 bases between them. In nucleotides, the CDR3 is TGCAGTCCCTGGAGGGCTAGCACAGATACGCAGTATTTT. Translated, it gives CSPWRASTDTQYF.

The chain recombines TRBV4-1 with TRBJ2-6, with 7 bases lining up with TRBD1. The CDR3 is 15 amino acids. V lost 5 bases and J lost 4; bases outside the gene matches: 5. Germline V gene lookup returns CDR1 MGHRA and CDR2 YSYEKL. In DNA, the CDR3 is TGCGCCAGCAGCGAAACAGGGGCCGGGGCCAACGTCCTGACTTTC. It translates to CASSETGAGANVLTF.

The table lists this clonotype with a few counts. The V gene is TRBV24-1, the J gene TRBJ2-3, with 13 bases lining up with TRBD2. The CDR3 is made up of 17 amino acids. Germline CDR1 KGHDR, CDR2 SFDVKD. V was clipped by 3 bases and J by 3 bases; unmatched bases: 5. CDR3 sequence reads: CATSDPGLAGATDTQYF. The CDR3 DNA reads TGTGCCACCAGTGATCCCGGACTAGCGGGAGCGACAGATACGCAGTATTTT.

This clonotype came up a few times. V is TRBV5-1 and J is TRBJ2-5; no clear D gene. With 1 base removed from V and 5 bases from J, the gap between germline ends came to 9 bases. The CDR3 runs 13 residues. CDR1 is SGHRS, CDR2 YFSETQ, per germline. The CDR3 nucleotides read TGCGCCAGCAGCTTGAAGGTGTCGGAGACCCAGTACTTC. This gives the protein CASSLKVSETQYF. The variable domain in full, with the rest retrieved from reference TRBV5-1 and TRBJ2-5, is KAGVTQTPRYLIKTRGQQVTLSCSPISGHRSVSWYQQTPGQGLQFLFEYFSETQRNKGNFPGRFSGRQFSNSRSEMNVSTLELGDSALYLCASSLKVSETQYFGPGTRLLVL.

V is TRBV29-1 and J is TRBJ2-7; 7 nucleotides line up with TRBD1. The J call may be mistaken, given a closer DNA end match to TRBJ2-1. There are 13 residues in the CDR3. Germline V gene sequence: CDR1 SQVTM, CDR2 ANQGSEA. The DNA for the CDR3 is TGCAGCGTGTGTCGACAGGGATCCTACGAGCAGTTCTTC. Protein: CSVCRQGSYEQFF.

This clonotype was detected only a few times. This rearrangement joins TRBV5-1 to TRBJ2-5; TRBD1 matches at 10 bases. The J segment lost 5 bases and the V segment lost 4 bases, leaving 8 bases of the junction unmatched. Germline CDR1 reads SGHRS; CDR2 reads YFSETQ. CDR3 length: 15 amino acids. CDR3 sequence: CASSGTGARGETQYF. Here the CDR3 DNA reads TGCGCCAGCAGCGGGACAGGGGCAAGAGGGGAGACCCAGTACTTC.

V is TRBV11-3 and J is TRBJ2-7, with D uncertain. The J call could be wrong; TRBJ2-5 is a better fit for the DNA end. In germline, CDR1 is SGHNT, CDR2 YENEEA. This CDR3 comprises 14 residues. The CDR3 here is CASSLDQWGETQYF. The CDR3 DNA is TGTGCCAGCAGCTTAGATCAGTGGGGAGAGACCCAGTACTTC.

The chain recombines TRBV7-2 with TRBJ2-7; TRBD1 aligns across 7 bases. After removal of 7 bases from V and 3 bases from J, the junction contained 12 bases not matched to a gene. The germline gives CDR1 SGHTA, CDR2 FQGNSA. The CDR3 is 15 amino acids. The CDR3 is CASTNQGGLNYEQYF. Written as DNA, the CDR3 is TGTGCCAGCACAAATCAAGGGGGCCTAAACTACGAGCAGTACTTC.